One and the same sample provided the 5 T cell receptor beta chains below, sequenced in a study of OX40 agonist ivuxolimab in advanced cancers. The table came from immunoSEQ multiplex PCR; TCRdb's copy has only in-frame clones and leaves some out. The data hold fewer than 55,000 clones, with around 80% observed a single time. The specimen was CD4+ or CD8+ T cells sorted from blood, collected in a trial of the OX40 agonist ivuxolimab. These receptors were obtained from an adult with an advanced solid tumor such as melanoma, head and neck, liver or kidney cancer.

The chain recombines TRBV2 with TRBJ2-6; no clear D gene. Germline-derived CDR1 and CDR2 are SNHLY and FYNNEI. The CDR3 is made up of 14 amino acids. Trimming cost V 8 bases and J 2 bases, with 10 bases left between them. CDR3 sequence (DNA): TGTGCCAGCTTTCGGCCTGCTGGGGCCAACGTCCTGACTTTC. Translating it yields CASFRPAGANVLTF.

This clone was seen more than once but under ten times. The chain uses TRBV4-2 and TRBJ1-5, with a tentative D call TRBD1 (5 bases). The ends were cut back, 2 bases at V and 4 bases at J, with 9 bases in the middle. This CDR3 has 14 amino acids. Germline-derived CDR1 and CDR2 are LGHNA and YNFKEQ. CDR3 protein: CASSQLGENQPQHF. In nucleotides, the CDR3 is TGTGCCAGCAGCCAACTGGGGGAGAATCAGCCCCAGCATTTT.

V usage is TRBV7-2 and J usage is TRBJ2-1; unclear D gene. Trimming removed 4 bases at V and 9 bases at J, with 16 bases between. This CDR3 has 14 residues. Per germline, CDR1 SGHTA and CDR2 FQGNSA. The CDR3 DNA reads TGTGCCAGCAGCTCGACCGATGACCTGGGTGAGCAGTTCTTC. Amino acids: CASSSTDDLGEQFF.

In this sample, this clone turned up a few times. This rearrangement joins TRBV10-2 to TRBJ1-1, with 11 bases fitting TRBD1. The junction had 1 base not matched to a gene; V was cut back by 4 bases and J by 9 bases. The CDR3 totals 12 residues. CDR1 WSHSY and CDR2 SAAADI come from the germline V gene. This CDR3 reads CASSGTGGQAFF. CDR3 DNA: TGCGCCAGCAGTGGGACAGGGGGCCAAGCTTTCTTT.

This chain joins TRBV30 and TRBJ1-1; a weak D match, TRBD1 (5 bases). V gave up 0 bases and J gave up 5 bases, with 7 bases separating them. Germline CDR1 GTSNPN, CDR2 SVGIG (reference sequence). This CDR3 has 12 residues. The chain's CDR3 is CAWSVGGTEAFF. The CDR3 bases are TGTGCCTGGAGTGTGGGGGGTACTGAAGCTTTCTTT.